The sequence of this T cell receptor (beta chain) was determined in a study of T cells in Graves' hyperthyroidism and ophthalmopathy. Study outcomes and limitations: Blood samples included most of the expanded thyroid clonotypes exceeding 0.001.

What was amplified from RNA transcripts were TCR beta CDR3 regions. Initially, a first-round RT-PCR of the TCR CDR3 employed the HTBI primer set. One entry per CDR3 protein, called by TCRdb with MiXCR from the multiplex PCR reads. The sample lists about 590,000 distinct CDR3 sequences, 15% to 18% occurring once. This CDR3 has 13 residues. Germline V gives CDR1 SEHNR, CDR2 FQNEAQ (reference sequence). V lost 4 bases and J 11 bases, leaving 14 bases between the germline ends. Comment on this clonotype: The antigen remains unidentified.

Sequencing was done on a sample of blood. This clonotype was sampled from a woman aged 25 to 39 with Graves' hyperthyroidism. The chain has TRBV7-9 and TRBJ1-4; D might be TRBD1 (5 bases). In DNA, the CDR3 is TGTGCCAGCAGCTCCCCTGACAGTCCTAAACTGTTTTTT. Protein product: CASSSPDSPKLFF.